This note documents a single TCR beta chain sequence. This entry belongs to a study of shared T cell receptors in the human thymus. Repertoires were generated with immunoSEQ multiplex PCR, while TCRdb's copy carries only in-frame clones and drops some. The table lists hundreds of thousands of clones, 88% of them singletons, with around 0.0099% in the top ten. The data were also submitted as part of a second study, on human thymus T cells.

This TCR came from a boy under three years old with a congenital heart defect. Specimen: thymocytes.

Here the CDR3 reads CATSALRGKPWGAFF. The CDR3, as DNA: TGTGCCACCAGCGCACTTAGAGGGAAACCCTGGGGAGCTTTCTTT. The V and J genes are TRBV15 and TRBJ1-1; D gene ambiguous. In germline, CDR1 is LNHNV, CDR2 YYDKDF (reference sequence). This CDR3 is built from 15 residues. V lost 5 bases and J lost 10, with 23 bases in between.